This TCR beta chain came from a study of CD8+ T cells in alopecia areata (dated by TCRdb to 2016 to 2019). Turning to the overall study: Treated patients were enrolled in an open-label pilot trial of oral tofacitinib, 5 to 10 mg twice daily, for moderate-to-severe alopecia areata. On the human side, TCRbeta sequencing was run on scalp tissue and on sorted CD4+ and CD8+ peripheral blood T cells from healthy controls and from alopecia areata patients with either patchy or totalis/universalis disease. Patients received tofacitinib for 6 to 18 months and were then followed off drug for 6 months to check for delayed response and recurrence. Clonality in the scalp was compared among normal scalp (n=4), patchy alopecia areata scalp (n=8), and alopecia totalis/universalis scalp (n=8). RNA came from the PAXgene miRNA kit for fixed scalp, the miRNeasy kit for PBMCs, and the RNeasy kit for mouse skin. To study T cell clonal expansion in alopecia areata, the researchers applied high-throughput TCRbeta sequencing to both the C3H/HeJ mouse model and human patients. The SALT score, which quantifies the percentage of affected scalp surface area, was used to measure disease severity in treated patients. Tofacitinib-treated patients had biopsies at baseline and at 4 and 24 weeks of treatment, with a later scalp biopsy in several patients. immunoSEQ multiplex PCR using 35 Vbeta forward primers and 13 Jbeta reverse primers was used to amplify TCRbeta CDR3 regions. Beyond this particular receptor, the publication reports: Many expanded lesional clones persisted in scalp and blood during tofacitinib treatment, which may partly explain relapse after stopping treatment. TCR sequences shared between patients were less clear than in mice, possibly partly because of HLA diversity in the patient population. With tofacitinib, both scalp clonality and the number of expanded CD8+ clones among the top 100 scalp clones went down significantly. Scalp TCR repertoire analysis is complicated because resident alphabeta T cells in normal human skin are also sequenced, whereas mouse skin is dominated by gammadelta T cells. Because the treated cohort was small and had only one nonresponder, larger studies are needed to examine links between baseline CD8+ expansion and response. Compared with normal scalp, lesional scalp had higher clonality and more expanded CD8+ clones, particularly in alopecia totalis/universalis, a pattern that suggests antigenic drive.

Regarding this clone: No antigen is known for it. Base qualities are not at hand, and no much larger clone is one base apart.

The time point label, read with the paper, signifies: more than 3 weeks on oral tofacitinib. This specimen's treatment or condition label, interpreted: oral pan-JAK inhibitor, 5-10 mg twice daily. Peripheral blood and lesional scalp punch biopsies were obtained from patients with alopecia areata. After PBMCs were isolated by density centrifugation and stained for CD3, CD4 and CD8, a FACSAria was used to sort CD4+ and CD8+ T cells. Library creation used the immunoSEQ multiplex PCR assay. RNA was extracted from all samples and reverse transcribed into cDNA as template for TCR sequencing. SuperScript III was used to make first-strand cDNA, primed with a 2:1 mix of oligo-dT and random hexamers. A synthetic immune receptor repertoire was used to assess amplification bias, and residual bias was removed computationally. The source study handled its data this way. After raw reads were preprocessed to remove errors, the CDR3 was defined following IMGT conventions as running from the conserved cysteine to phenylalanine. Clonality was computed as 1 minus the Shannon entropy, with the entropy normalized by log2 of the number of productive unique TCRs. Scalp TCRbeta sequences were cross-referenced with sorted blood CD4 and CD8 repertoires so that the CD4 or CD8 identity of scalp clones could be inferred. Drawn from immuneACCESS, this table holds only the in-frame rearrangements with V and J called that TCRdb kept. Clones are partly lost; checked studies trace under half to an unresolved V gene and leave the rest unexplained. The V and J calls and clone size come from that table; D and trimming were worked out from the DNA. This sample has over 100,000 clones in its table, and 53% of those were observed once. The top ten clonotypes cover 0.46% of the sample.

The receptor's source is a human donor with alopecia areata. Sequenced here: CD4+ T cells sorted from blood, sampled at week 4, from a patient treated with tofacitinib.

The nucleotide sequence is given as TGTGCCAGCAGTTTCCGCTTAGGTGGGGGATACAATGAGCAGTTCTTC. Its amino acids are CASSFRLGGGYNEQFF. The sequence links TRBV27 to TRBJ2-1; the D gene could be TRBD1 or TRBD2, each one agreeing over 5 bases. In the germline V gene (reference sequence), CDR1 corresponds to MNHEY and CDR2 to SMNVEV. The CDR3 numbers 16 residues from cysteine through phenylalanine. The read is trimmed to its CDR3 DNA, 48 bases read in frame from base 1. The V end loses 3 bases and the J end loses 4 bases, and a stretch of 16 bases separates them.